These 29 T cell receptor beta chains were all obtained from the same sample, sequenced in a study of blood T cell repertoires in COVID-19. Clones were sequenced by immunoSEQ multiplex PCR, and TCRdb holds only the in-frame ones, with some missing. The sample yields about 150,000 clones, 85% to 90% seen once. Sample: peripheral blood. These receptors all come from a man between 18 and 29 years old with COVID-19, enrolled during active disease.

The chain couples TRBV28 to TRBJ2-7, with D hard to call. Germline V gene data show CDR1 as MDHEN and CDR2 as SYDVKM. The V and J ends lost 3 bases and 0 bases respectively, with 18 bases between them. The CDR3 spans 17 residues. In DNA, the CDR3 is TGTGCCAGCAGTTTCCAAAACTTCGCACCGAGCTCCTACGAGCAGTACTTC. It yields the protein CASSFQNFAPSSYEQYF.

The V and J genes are TRBV19 and TRBJ2-5; D is perhaps TRBD2 (5 bases). Between the trimmed V and J ends, which lost 5 bases and 8 bases, there was a span of 12 bases. The germline CDR1 and CDR2 sequences are LNHDA and SQIVND (reference sequence). The CDR3 has 12 amino acids. The CDR3 region has the DNA TGTGCCAGTAGTGGGAGCTTGGGTACCCAGTACTTC. The encoded protein is CASSGSLGTQYF.

The chain uses TRBV28 and TRBJ1-1; the D gene is possibly TRBD1 (5 bases). This CDR3 spans 14 amino acids. Germline CDR1 is MDHEN and CDR2 is SYDVKM. The V gene lost 3 bases and the J gene lost 4 bases, with 12 bases spanning the gap. CDR3 in amino acids: CASSLRGASTEAFF. The CDR3 region has the DNA TGTGCCAGCAGTTTGCGTGGGGCGTCCACTGAAGCTTTCTTT.

This chain uses TRBV6-5 with TRBJ1-1, with 7 bases that match TRBD1. The V and J ends lost 7 bases and 1 base, in that order; junction bases with no gene match: 6. There are 14 residues in the CDR3. Germline CDR1 reads MNHEY; CDR2 reads SVGAGI. In nucleotides, the CDR3 is TGTGCCAGCACCCCGACAGGGAAGAACACTGAAGCTTTCTTT. It translates to CASTPTGKNTEAFF.

A single count supports this clone. The chain is built from TRBV11-3 and TRBJ2-7, with 9 bases aligning to TRBD2. This CDR3 has 15 amino acids. The junction had 9 bases not matched to a gene; V was cut back by 4 bases and J by 5 bases. CDR1 and CDR2 from the germline V gene are SGHNT and YENEEA. The CDR3 DNA is TGTGCCAGCAGCTCGAGGACTAGCGTAGGGGACGAGCAGTACTTC. Translating gives CASSSRTSVGDEQYF.

The rearrangement uses TRBV5-4 and TRBJ2-1; the match to TRBD2 covers 10 bases. Germline lookup yields CDR1 SGHNT and CDR2 YYREEE (reference sequence). Unmatched junction bases numbered 12, after V lost 4 bases and J lost 8 bases. The CDR3 contains 16 residues. In nucleotides, the CDR3 is TGTGCCAGCAGCCGGGGCACTAGCGGGGTCAGGGATGAGCAGTTCTTC. Translating gives CASSRGTSGVRDEQFF.

The chain is built from TRBV27 and TRBJ2-3, with 8 bases identical to TRBD2. The CDR3 consists of 17 residues. Germline CDR1 is MNHEY and CDR2 is SMNVEV (reference sequence). The V segment lost 1 base and the J segment 2 bases; nucleotides outside the gene matches: 8. This CDR3 is CASSLWASGGNTDTQYF. The CDR3 DNA is TGTGCCAGCAGTTTATGGGCCAGCGGGGGTAACACAGATACGCAGTATTTT.

The chain is built from TRBV10-3 and TRBJ1-6, with D possibly being TRBD1 (6 bases). CDR3 size: 14 residues. Trimming left V 4 bases short and J 5 bases short, with 9 bases between. CDR1 is ENHRY and CDR2 is SYGVKD in the germline V gene. CDR3 DNA sequence: TGTGCCATCAGTGTAGAGGGGGATAATTCACCCCTCCACTTT. Translation gives CAISVEGDNSPLHF.

The gene calls are TRBV4-3 and TRBJ1-3; 10 bases agree with TRBD1. Trimming at V came to 2 bases and at J to 3 bases, leaving 1 base not matched to a gene. CDR3 length equals 15 residues. Germline V CDR1 and CDR2: LGHNA, YSLEER. The CDR3 DNA is TGCGCCAGCAGCCAACGGACAGGGGGTGGAAACACCATATATTTT. Residues: CASSQRTGGGNTIYF.

V usage is TRBV15 and J usage is TRBJ1-2, with a weak D call TRBD1 (5 bases). Between the trimmed V and J ends, which lost 1 base and 8 bases, there was a span of 17 bases. The CDR3 length is 15 residues. Germline CDR1 and CDR2: LNHNV and YYDKDF (reference sequence). The chain's CDR3 is CATSRATTEFIGYTF. CDR3 nucleotides: TGTGCCACCAGCAGAGCTACGACAGAGTTTATCGGCTACACCTTC.

This sequence joins TRBV7-6 and TRBJ1-4; TRBD1 agrees at 8 bases. J gave up 8 bases and V 5 bases, and 10 bases lay outside the gene matches. The CDR3 is made up of 15 amino acids. Germline V gene data show CDR1 as SGHVS and CDR2 as FNYEAQ. The chain's CDR3 is CASSLDAGGGEKLFF. The CDR3 DNA reads as TGTGCCAGCAGCCTTGACGCAGGGGGCGGCGAAAAACTGTTTTTT.

The rearrangement uses TRBV23-1 and TRBJ2-7; 16 nucleotides match TRBD2. Being an ORF, TRBV23-1 has a function that is uncertain. The V and J ends lost 2 bases and 2 bases, in that order; junction bases with no gene match: 9. This CDR3 contains 19 residues. DNA of the CDR3: TGCGCCAGCAGTCAAGTTTATGGGACTAGCGGGAGGGCAACCTACGAGCAGTACTTC. It is translated as CASSQVYGTSGRATYEQYF.

The chain is built from TRBV2 and TRBJ2-7; possibly TRBD2 for D (6 bases). The CDR3 totals 14 residues. V lost 6 bases and J 3 bases, leaving 15 bases between the germline ends. Germline V gene lookup returns CDR1 SNHLY and CDR2 FYNNEI. The CDR3 is CASSQPGLSYEQYF. The CDR3 DNA sequence: TGTGCCAGCAGCCAACCGGGACTGAGCTACGAGCAGTACTTC.

The genes are TRBV3-1 (or the pseudogene TRBV3-2) and TRBJ2-7, with 8 positions matching TRBD2. CDR1 is LGHDT, CDR2 YNNKEL, per germline (reference sequence). The CDR3 is 15 residues long. V was clipped by 1 base and J by 5 bases; unmatched bases: 7. The chain's CDR3 is CASSQVGGGLNEQYF. CDR3 bases: TGTGCCAGCAGCCAAGTCGGGGGGGGGCTGAACGAGCAGTACTTC.

The chain couples TRBV30 to TRBJ2-7, with D perhaps TRBD2 (6 bases). CDR1 and CDR2 (germline): GTSNPN, SVGIG (reference sequence). The length of the CDR3 is 16 residues. V dropped 5 bases and J dropped 3 bases, with 23 bases sitting between them. The CDR3 sequence: CAWDRPPGRTIYEQYF. The DNA of the CDR3 is TGTGCCTGGGATAGGCCCCCTGGGCGGACTATCTACGAGCAGTACTTC.

V usage is TRBV2 and J usage is TRBJ2-2; 8 bases are a match to TRBD2. CDR1 and CDR2 (germline): SNHLY, FYNNEI. CDR3 length equals 16 residues. V was clipped by 6 bases and J by 4 bases; unmatched bases: 10. CDR3 amino acids: CASRRAGVVGTGELFF. CDR3 nucleotides: TGTGCCAGCAGGCGAGCGGGAGTGGTGGGCACCGGGGAGCTGTTTTTT.

V and J are TRBV19 and TRBJ2-3, with TRBD1 matching 7 bases. The CDR3 length is 14 residues. V lost 4 bases to trimming and J lost 3 bases; unmatched junction nucleotides: 4. Germline loops: CDR1 LNHDA, CDR2 SQIVND (reference sequence). CDR3 in amino acids: CASSTPTGTDTQYF. DNA of the CDR3: TGTGCCAGTAGTACCCCGACAGGGACAGATACGCAGTATTTT.

The chain couples TRBV9 to TRBJ2-7; D is possibly TRBD2 (6 bases). The CDR3 sequence is 15 residues long. V lost 4 bases to trimming and J lost 6 bases, with 20 bases between them. CDR1 SGDLS and CDR2 YYNGEE come from the germline V gene. The CDR3 is CASSSRDRARGEQYF. CDR3 sequence (DNA): TGTGCCAGCAGCTCGCGGGACCGAGCCCGGGGCGAGCAGTACTTC. The entire variable domain, with the rest obtained from reference TRBV9 and TRBJ2-7, is as follows: DSGVTQTPKHLITATGQRVTLRCSPRSGDLSVYWYQQSLDQGLQFLIQYYNGEERAKGNILERFSAQQFPDLHSELNLSSLELGDSALYFCASSSRDRARGEQYFGPGTRLTVT.

CDR3 residues: CASSRTSGTGDTQYF. For the CDR3, the DNA is TGCGCCAGCAGTCGGACTAGCGGGACAGGGGATACGCAGTATTTT. The chain combines TRBV10-1 with TRBJ2-3; 12 bases align to TRBD2. This CDR3 has 15 amino acids. Trimming cost V 5 bases and J 6 bases; bases outside gene matches: 6. CDR1 is WNHNN and CDR2 is SYGVQD in the germline V gene (reference sequence).

This clone appeared once. This chain connects TRBV19 to TRBJ1-1; tentatively, D is TRBD1 (5 bases). From germline, CDR1 is LNHDA and CDR2 SQIVND (reference sequence). The CDR3 has 15 residues. V was shortened by 3 bases and J by 1 base, with 12 bases between the two germline ends. The CDR3 here is CASSMETVWNTEAFF. The CDR3 DNA reads as TGTGCCAGTAGTATGGAGACAGTTTGGAACACTGAAGCTTTCTTT.

This chain uses TRBV5-4 with TRBJ2-3, with TRBD1 identical over 7 bases. This CDR3 has 16 amino acids. Germline CDR1 SGHNT, CDR2 YYREEE (reference sequence). V lost 4 bases, J lost 0 bases, and 8 bases stayed unmatched. CDR3 loop: CASSPGQIASTDTQYF. CDR3 sequence (DNA): TGTGCCAGCAGCCCGGGACAGATTGCTAGCACAGATACGCAGTATTTT. Based on the CDR3 plus reference TRBV5-4 and TRBJ2-3, the full variable domain is ETGVTQSPTHLIKTRGQQVTLRCSSQSGHNTVSWYQQALGQGPQFIFQYYREEENGRGNFPPRFSGLQFPNYSSELNVNALELDDSALYLCASSPGQIASTDTQYFGPGTRLTVL.

The rearrangement uses TRBV19 and TRBJ1-1; 7 bases align to TRBD1. CDR3 length equals 15 residues. The V segment lost 3 bases and the J segment 4 bases; nucleotides outside the gene matches: 8. Germline CDR1 is LNHDA and CDR2 is SQIVND (reference sequence). The CDR3 DNA is TGTGCCAGTAGTATTGTTACGGCAGGGGGCACTGAAGCTTTCTTT. Translated, it gives CASSIVTAGGTEAFF.

The chain links TRBV9 to TRBJ1-3; no clear D gene. The CDR3 spans 16 residues. CDR1 and CDR2 from the germline V gene are SGDLS and YYNGEE. V lost 0 bases and J lost 0, with 10 bases in between. CDR3 nucleotide sequence: TGTGCCAGCAGCGTAGACCCCCGGTACTCTGGAAACACCATATATTTT. Its protein is CASSVDPRYSGNTIYF. Based on the CDR3 plus reference TRBV9 and TRBJ1-3, the full variable domain is DSGVTQTPKHLITATGQRVTLRCSPRSGDLSVYWYQQSLDQGLQFLIQYYNGEERAKGNILERFSAQQFPDLHSELNLSSLELGDSALYFCASSVDPRYSGNTIYFGEGSWLTVV.

V is TRBV18 and J is TRBJ2-5; 10 positions agree with TRBD2. The germline CDR1 and CDR2 sequences are KGHSH and LQKENI. J was trimmed by 2 bases and V by 2 bases; bases with no gene match: 8. This CDR3 is built from 17 residues. This chain's CDR3 is CASSPGLAGVIQETQYF. In DNA, the CDR3 is TGTGCCAGCTCACCAGGGCTAGCGGGAGTGATACAAGAGACCCAGTACTTC.

CDR3 region: CASLVGTLGADTQYF. The CDR3 nucleotides read TGTGCCAGTCTGGTAGGGACTCTAGGGGCAGATACGCAGTATTTT. The chain employs TRBV6-5 and TRBJ2-3; possibly TRBD2 for D (6 bases). The ends were cut back, 9 bases at V and 4 bases at J, with 20 bases in the middle. The CDR3 spans 15 residues. Looked up from germline, CDR1 is MNHEY and CDR2 is SVGAGI.

J is TRBJ2-7 and V is TRBV13; 12 bases agree with TRBD1. Germline CDR1 is PRHDT and CDR2 is FYEKMQ (reference sequence). V gave up 5 bases and J gave up 4 bases; unmatched junction bases: 3. The CDR3 spans 14 residues. CDR3 region: CASSGDRGLYEQYF. DNA for the CDR3: TGTGCCAGCAGCGGGGACAGGGGGCTATACGAGCAGTACTTC. Drawing the rest from reference TRBV13 and TRBJ2-7, the complete variable domain is AAGVIQSPRHLIKEKRETATLKCYPIPRHDTVYWYQQGPGQDPQFLISFYEKMQSDKGSIPDRFSAQQFSDYHSELNMSSLELGDSALYFCASSGDRGLYEQYFGPGTRLTVT.

In DNA form, the CDR3 reads TGTGCCAGCAGCCGCGGACTAGCGGACGGCATTGAGCAGTTCTTC. Translated, it gives CASSRGLADGIEQFF. This chain links TRBV6-2 or TRBV6-3 with TRBJ2-1; 10 nucleotides align to TRBD2. The CDR3 sequence is 15 residues long. With V trimmed by 6 bases and J by 9 bases, 11 bases remained unmatched. CDR1 MNHEY and CDR2 SVGEGT come from the germline V gene.

V and J are TRBV15 and TRBJ1-2; the D is unclear. Between the trimmed V and J ends, which lost 0 bases and 4 bases, there was a span of 6 bases. CDR1 LNHNV and CDR2 YYDKDF come from the germline V gene (reference sequence). This CDR3 region has 13 residues. The CDR3 loop reads CATSRDGFYGYTF. The CDR3 DNA is TGTGCCACCAGCAGAGATGGCTTCTATGGCTACACCTTC.

The chain employs TRBV5-1 and TRBJ2-3; D is perhaps TRBD2 (5 bases). V gave up 0 bases and J gave up 1 base, with 12 bases separating them. The CDR3 consists of 16 residues. Germline values: CDR1 SGHRS, CDR2 YFSETQ. CDR3 DNA sequence: TGCGCCAGCAGCTTGGATGTGGGAGAGGGCACAGATACGCAGTATTTT. It specifies CASSLDVGEGTDTQYF.